Listed here are 27 T cell receptor beta chains from one sample, sequenced in a study of blood T cell repertoires in COVID-19. The assay was immunoSEQ multiplex PCR, and TCRdb's table has in-frame clones only and misses some. The table has about 190,000 clones, around four fifths seen once. The specimen was peripheral blood. These TCRs come from a woman aged 70-85 years with active or convalescent COVID-19.

V usage is TRBV3-1 (or the pseudogene TRBV3-2) and J usage is TRBJ2-1, with D uncertain. CDR1 is LGHDT and CDR2 is YNNKEL in the germline V gene (reference sequence). V was clipped by 0 bases and J by 8 bases, with 14 bases between them. The CDR3 contains 15 residues. For the CDR3, the DNA is TGTGCCAGCAGCCAAGATGTCAGAACAATCTATGAGCAGTTCTTC. Translation: CASSQDVRTIYEQFF.

Only a few counts were recorded for this clone. The genes are TRBV6-6 and TRBJ2-1; 8 bases are a match to TRBD2. The CDR3 spans 15 residues. The germline CDR1 and CDR2 sequences are MNHNY and SVGAGI (reference sequence). Trimming at V came to 5 bases and at J to 1 base, leaving 4 bases not matched to a gene. The CDR3 DNA reads as TGTGCCAGCAGTCTCTCTAGCGGGTCCTACAATGAGCAGTTCTTC. Protein product: CASSLSSGSYNEQFF.

The rearrangement uses TRBV30 and TRBJ1-2; perhaps TRBD1 as D (5 bases). V dropped 2 bases and J dropped 8 bases, with 18 bases sitting between them. Germline loops: CDR1 GTSNPN, CDR2 SVGIG (reference sequence). This CDR3 spans 14 amino acids. In DNA form, the CDR3 reads TGTGCCTGGAGTTTCACCGGGACTCTAGGAGGCTACACCTTC. Its protein is CAWSFTGTLGGYTF.

CDR3 sequence (DNA): TGCGCCAGCAGCCAAGATGCGGGACTAGCGGCACAAGAGACCCAGTACTTC. It codes for CASSQDAGLAAQETQYF. This chain connects TRBV4-1 to TRBJ2-5; 11 bases map to TRBD2. CDR3 size: 17 residues. Trimming removed 0 bases from V and 2 bases from J; junction bases left unmatched: 5. Per the germline V gene, CDR1 is MGHRA and CDR2 is YSYEKL.

The rearrangement links TRBV23-1 to TRBJ2-6; weak D call: TRBD1 (5 bases). TRBV23-1 is reported as an ORF; its role is uncertain. Deletions cut 0 bases from V and 0 bases from J, with 12 bases between. CDR3 size: 18 residues. The CDR3 spells CASSQSWGRSSGANVLTF. CDR3 nucleotide sequence: TGCGCCAGCAGTCAATCTTGGGGCCGGAGCTCTGGGGCCAACGTCCTGACTTTC.

This clone came up a few times. The chain carries TRBV28 and TRBJ2-7; 8 bases align to TRBD2. V gave up 6 bases and J gave up 3 bases; unmatched junction bases: 13. The CDR3 sequence is 16 residues long. Germline V CDR1 and CDR2: MDHEN, SYDVKM. The CDR3 protein is CASSPSGWVPFYEQYF. The CDR3 bases are TGTGCCAGCAGCCCTAGCGGGTGGGTCCCTTTCTACGAGCAGTACTTC. Full variable domain (remainder filled in from reference TRBV28 and TRBJ2-7): DVKVTQSSRYLVKRTGEKVFLECVQDMDHENMFWYRQDPGLGLRLIYFSYDVKMKEKGDIPEGYSVSREKKERFSLILESASTNQTSMYLCASSPSGWVPFYEQYFGPGTRLTVT.

The chain links TRBV28 to TRBJ2-3, with D tentatively TRBD2 (5 bases). Germline CDR1 reads MDHEN; CDR2 reads SYDVKM. The CDR3 consists of 15 residues. V lost 6 bases and J lost 0, with 13 bases in between. The CDR3, as DNA: TGTGCCAGCAGCTCGACTACCGCTAGCACAGATACGCAGTATTTT. Translating it yields CASSSTTASTDTQYF. Full variable domain (outside the CDR3, taken from reference TRBV28 and TRBJ2-3): DVKVTQSSRYLVKRTGEKVFLECVQDMDHENMFWYRQDPGLGLRLIYFSYDVKMKEKGDIPEGYSVSREKKERFSLILESASTNQTSMYLCASSSTTASTDTQYFGPGTRLTVL.

The chain uses TRBV7-6 and TRBJ1-3; tentative D call: TRBD1 (6 bases). Trimming removed 3 bases from V and 4 bases from J, with 13 bases in between. Germline CDR1 reads SGHVS; CDR2 reads FNYEAQ. The CDR3 covers 15 residues. CDR3 protein: CASSLVTGTGNTIYF. In DNA form, the CDR3 reads TGTGCCAGCAGCTTGGTAACAGGGACAGGAAACACCATATATTTT.

The chain links TRBV27 to TRBJ2-5; D is perhaps TRBD1 (6 bases). Trimming cost V 6 bases and J 4 bases, with 15 bases left between them. Germline V CDR1 and CDR2: MNHEY, SMNVEV (reference sequence). This CDR3 has 14 amino acids. The CDR3 protein is CASRRPGTLETQYF. DNA for the CDR3: TGTGCCAGCAGGCGACCCGGGACATTAGAGACCCAGTACTTC.

The V and J genes are TRBV19 and TRBJ1-2; D perhaps matches TRBD1 (5 bases). This CDR3 contains 12 residues. Trimming took 9 bases from V and 3 from J, leaving 11 bases between them. Germline assignment: CDR1 LNHDA and CDR2 SQIVND (reference sequence). CDR3 bases: TGTGCCAGCCGGGACTCTCACTATGGCTACACCTTC. Amino acids: CASRDSHYGYTF.

This clone showed up just a few times. The rearrangement joins TRBV5-6 to TRBJ1-2; possibly TRBD1 for D (6 bases). The germline CDR1 and CDR2 sequences are SGHDT and YYEEEE. The CDR3 is 15 residues long. V was cut by 2 bases and J by 4 bases, with 15 bases left in between. The DNA of the CDR3 is TGTGCCAGCAGCTTCGGCAGGGGACCTTTCTATGGCTACACCTTC. It yields the protein CASSFGRGPFYGYTF.

The V call is TRBV28, the J call TRBJ2-1, with 7 bases lining up with TRBD1. The V segment lost 4 bases and the J segment 9 bases; nucleotides outside the gene matches: 9. Germline assignment: CDR1 MDHEN and CDR2 SYDVKM. The CDR3 has 14 amino acids. CDR3 loop: CASSSGGRPSEQFF. As DNA, the CDR3 is TGTGCCAGCAGTTCAGGGGGACGTCCCAGTGAGCAGTTCTTC.

The chain recombines TRBV11-2 with TRBJ2-5, with 14 bases aligning to TRBD2. The CDR3 is made up of 16 amino acids. V was pared by 3 bases and J by 5 bases, with 5 bases of the junction left unmatched. Per the germline V gene, CDR1 is SGHAT and CDR2 is FQNNGV. The CDR3 nucleotides are TGTGCCAGCAGCTTCCGACTAGCGGGAGGGCCCGAGACCCAGTACTTC. Amino acids: CASSFRLAGGPETQYF.

The chain recombines TRBV7-9 with TRBJ2-3, with D possibly being TRBD1 (5 bases). Germline CDR1 is SEHNR and CDR2 is FQNEAQ (reference sequence). This CDR3 contains 14 residues. The V end lost 1 base, the J end lost 5 bases, and 10 bases lay between the germline ends. Here the CDR3 reads CASSLGAGLDTQYF. The CDR3 bases are TGTGCCAGCAGCTTAGGGGCAGGGTTAGATACGCAGTATTTT.

The chain uses TRBV27 and TRBJ1-1; 11 bases are shared with TRBD1. The V gene end was trimmed by 7 bases and the J gene end by 5 bases; junction bases not matched to a gene: 9. The CDR3 loop spans 15 amino acids. CDR1 and CDR2 from the germline V gene are MNHEY and SMNVEV (reference sequence). CDR3 in DNA: TGTGCCAGCACCCCGGGACAGGGGGTTGGAACTGAAGCTTTCTTT. Protein: CASTPGQGVGTEAFF.

The chain joins TRBV15 to TRBJ2-2; a possible D gene is TRBD1 (5 bases). Looked up from germline, CDR1 is LNHNV and CDR2 is YYDKDF (reference sequence). The CDR3 runs 17 residues. V shed 1 base and J shed 5 bases, with 17 bases lying between them. The CDR3 here is CATSRGQQKGYTGELFF. The CDR3 nucleotides read TGTGCCACCAGCAGAGGACAGCAGAAAGGGTATACCGGGGAGCTGTTTTTT.

The gene calls are TRBV29-1 and TRBJ2-7, with D possibly matching TRBD2 (6 bases). In germline, CDR1 is SQVTM, CDR2 ANQGSEA. Trimming stripped 6 bases from V and 6 bases from J, with 24 bases between. The CDR3 covers 15 residues. The CDR3 DNA is TGCAGCGTCGCCCTGGAGGGAGTACCGCGGGGCGAGCAGTACTTC. This sequence encodes CSVALEGVPRGEQYF.

The chain employs TRBV14 and TRBJ2-7; D may be TRBD1 (5 bases). Germline CDR1 and CDR2: SGHDN and FVKESK. Trimming stripped 6 bases from V and 0 bases from J, with 9 bases between. This CDR3 comprises 13 residues. The CDR3 sequence: CASRRTTSYEQYF. CDR3 bases: TGTGCCAGCAGGCGGACAACCTCCTACGAGCAGTACTTC.

The chain uses TRBV28 and TRBJ2-1; 8 bases align to TRBD2. Trimming at V came to 8 bases and at J to 14 bases, leaving 17 bases not matched to a gene. The CDR3 is 14 residues long. CDR1 and CDR2 (germline): MDHEN, SYDVKM. CDR3 sequence: CASYSGTSSNLEFF. The CDR3 bases are TGTGCCAGCTACTCCGGGACTAGTAGTAATTTGGAGTTCTTC.

A word on this clone: The same CDR3 is also encoded by other DNA sequences in this sample. The genes are TRBV5-4 and TRBJ1-3; 7 nucleotides agree with TRBD1. Germline trimming cut 4 bases from V and 0 bases from J; bases unmatched to any gene: 4. CDR1 is SGHNT, CDR2 YYREEE, per germline (reference sequence). The CDR3 runs 15 residues. The CDR3 loop reads CASSLDRSSGNTIYF. The CDR3, as DNA: TGTGCCAGCAGCCTGGACAGGAGCTCTGGAAACACCATATATTTT.

The chain carries TRBV18 and TRBJ1-5; D is possibly TRBD1 (5 bases). CDR3 size: 17 residues. Deletions cut 1 base from V and 6 bases from J, with 19 bases between. Germline CDR1 and CDR2: KGHSH and LQKENI. This CDR3 reads CASSPRRGVAQGQPQHF. The DNA of the CDR3 is TGTGCCAGCTCACCACGGCGCGGGGTGGCCCAGGGTCAGCCCCAGCATTTT. Drawing the rest from reference TRBV18 and TRBJ1-5, the complete variable domain is NAGVMQNPRHLVRRRGQEARLRCSPMKGHSHVYWYRQLPEEGLKFMVYLQKENIIDESGMPKERFSAEFPKEGPSILRIQQVVRGDSAAYFCASSPRRGVAQGQPQHFGDGTRLSIL.

The chain combines TRBV2 with TRBJ2-2; the D gene is possibly TRBD2 (5 bases). Germline CDR1 is SNHLY and CDR2 is FYNNEI. This CDR3 is 15 amino acids long. The V and J ends lost 9 bases and 0 bases respectively, with 14 bases between them. For the CDR3, the DNA is TGTGCCAGTGGTCGGAGGCCTTCGAACACCGGGGAGCTGTTTTTT. This gives the protein CASGRRPSNTGELFF.

The rearrangement links TRBV11-1 to TRBJ2-7; 9 bases agree with TRBD1. Germline CDR1 SGHAT, CDR2 FQDESV (reference sequence). Trimming cost V 3 bases and J 4 bases; bases outside gene matches: 1. This CDR3 contains 13 residues. The CDR3 protein is CASSFGQGYEQYF. The CDR3 nucleotides read TGTGCCAGCAGCTTTGGACAGGGGTACGAGCAGTACTTC.

The chain couples TRBV7-2 to TRBJ2-5; 7 positions agree with TRBD2. Losses at the gene ends were 3 bases for V and 2 bases for J; bases not matched to a gene: 3. The CDR3 is 14 residues long. The V gene's germline CDR1 is SGHTA and CDR2 FQGNSA. The CDR3 loop reads CASSFGGRQETQYF. DNA for the CDR3: TGTGCCAGCAGCTTTGGCGGGAGACAAGAGACCCAGTACTTC.

The CDR3 DNA is TGTGCCAGCAGCCAAGGGACTTCTAGCGGGAGGGCCGAAGATACGCAGTATTTT. Amino acid sequence: CASSQGTSSGRAEDTQYF. This chain joins TRBV4-2 and TRBJ2-3; TRBD2 matches 12 bases. Germline CDR1 and CDR2: LGHNA and YNFKEQ. J was trimmed by 5 bases and V by 1 base; bases with no gene match: 10. CDR3 length equals 18 residues.

The chain joins TRBV2 to TRBJ1-6, with unresolved D. CDR3 size: 14 residues. Germline CDR1 is SNHLY and CDR2 is FYNNEI. Trimming cost V 2 bases and J 10 bases, with 12 bases left between them. The CDR3 protein is CASSERGVGSPLHF. The CDR3 coding sequence is TGTGCCAGCAGTGAACGGGGAGTAGGATCACCCCTCCACTTT.

This chain links TRBV7-3 with TRBJ2-7; a possible D gene is TRBD2 (6 bases). V was clipped by 6 bases and J by 0 bases, with 12 bases between them. Germline V gene lookup returns CDR1 SGHTA and CDR2 FQGTGA. This CDR3 comprises 14 residues. The CDR3 DNA reads TGTGCCAGCAGGTTAGCGGCCTACTCCTACGAGCAGTACTTC. It yields the protein CASRLAAYSYEQYF.